This T cell receptor beta chain was identified during a study of blood T cell repertoires in COVID-19. In the study overall: Italy, Spain and the United States were the sources of the convalescent and acute COVID-19 samples.

Germline V CDR1 and CDR2: SGHDT, YYEEEE. This CDR3 comprises 13 residues. V lost 3 bases to trimming and J lost 7 bases; unmatched junction nucleotides: 6. This clone was seen a few times. Method: immunoSEQ multiplex PCR; TCRdb's copy keeps in-frame clones and lacks some. The sample contains 85,000 to 110,000 clones, roughly 84% of which appear only once. The sample consisted of peripheral blood. This sequence originates from a human donor in a cohort sampled during active COVID-19. The chain uses TRBV5-6 and TRBJ1-2, with 7 positions matching TRBD1. The CDR3 sequence: CASSSRQGGGYTF. The CDR3 DNA reads TGTGCCAGCAGCTCTAGACAGGGTGGTGGCTACACCTTC.